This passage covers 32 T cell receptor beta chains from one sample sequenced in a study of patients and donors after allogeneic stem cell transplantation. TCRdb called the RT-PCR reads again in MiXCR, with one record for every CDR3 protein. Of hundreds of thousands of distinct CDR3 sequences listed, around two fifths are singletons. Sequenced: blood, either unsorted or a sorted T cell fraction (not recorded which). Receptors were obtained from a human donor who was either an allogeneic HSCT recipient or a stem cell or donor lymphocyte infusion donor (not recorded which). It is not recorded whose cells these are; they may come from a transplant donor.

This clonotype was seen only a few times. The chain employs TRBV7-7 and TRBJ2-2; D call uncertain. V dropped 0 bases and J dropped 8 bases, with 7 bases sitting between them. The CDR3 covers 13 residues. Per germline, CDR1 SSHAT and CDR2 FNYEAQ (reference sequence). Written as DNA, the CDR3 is TGTGCCAGCAGCTTAGCTGCGCAGGGGGAGCTGTTTTTT. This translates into CASSLAAQGELFF.

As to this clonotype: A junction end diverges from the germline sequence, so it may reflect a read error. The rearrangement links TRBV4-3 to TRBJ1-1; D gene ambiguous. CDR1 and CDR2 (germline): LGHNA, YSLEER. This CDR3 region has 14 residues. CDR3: CASSQGREVTEALF. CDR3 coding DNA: TGCGCCAGCAGCCAAGGACGGGAGGTCACTGAAGCTCTCTTT.

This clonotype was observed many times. CDR3 region: CASSQGKTANTEAFF. CDR3 bases: TGCGCCAGCAGCCAAGGGAAGACGGCGAACACTGAAGCTTTCTTT. The gene calls are TRBV4-3 and TRBJ1-1; D ambiguous. Germline CDR1 and CDR2: LGHNA and YSLEER. V lost 1 base to trimming and J lost 1 base, with 10 bases between them. CDR3 length: 15 residues.

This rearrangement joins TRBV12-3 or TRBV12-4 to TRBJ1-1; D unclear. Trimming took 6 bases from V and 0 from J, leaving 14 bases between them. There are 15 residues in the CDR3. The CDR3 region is CASSPRSGMNTEAFF. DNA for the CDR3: TGTGCCAGCAGCCCCCGGTCGGGGATGAACACTGAAGCTTTCTTT.

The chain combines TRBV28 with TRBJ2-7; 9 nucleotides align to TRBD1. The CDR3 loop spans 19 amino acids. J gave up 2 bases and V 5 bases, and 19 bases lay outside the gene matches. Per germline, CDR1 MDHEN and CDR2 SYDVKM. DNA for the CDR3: TGTGCCAGCAGTCCGCGACAGGGGGATTTTACCGTCACCCCCTACGAGCAGTACTTC. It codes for CASSPRQGDFTVTPYEQYF.

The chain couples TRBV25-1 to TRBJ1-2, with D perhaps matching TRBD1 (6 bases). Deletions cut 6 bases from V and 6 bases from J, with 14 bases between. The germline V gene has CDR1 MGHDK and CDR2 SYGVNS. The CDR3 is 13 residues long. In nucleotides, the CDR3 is TGTGCCAGCAGGTACAGGGAGGGAGATGGCTACACCTTC. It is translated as CASRYREGDGYTF.

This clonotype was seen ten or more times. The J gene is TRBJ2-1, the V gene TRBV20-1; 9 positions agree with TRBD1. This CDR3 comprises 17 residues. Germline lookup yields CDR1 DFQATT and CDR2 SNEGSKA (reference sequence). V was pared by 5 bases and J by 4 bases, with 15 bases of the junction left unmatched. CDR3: CSAGVRAGTGLYNEQFF. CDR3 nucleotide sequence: TGCAGTGCTGGAGTGCGAGCCGGGACAGGGCTTTACAATGAGCAGTTCTTC.

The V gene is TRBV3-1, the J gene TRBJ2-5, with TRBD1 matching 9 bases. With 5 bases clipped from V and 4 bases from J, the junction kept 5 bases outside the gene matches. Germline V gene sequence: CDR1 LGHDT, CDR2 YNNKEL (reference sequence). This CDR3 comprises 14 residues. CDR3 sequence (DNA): TGTGCCAGCAGCGGGGGACAGGGAGGAGAGACCCAGTACTTC. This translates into CASSGGQGGETQYF.

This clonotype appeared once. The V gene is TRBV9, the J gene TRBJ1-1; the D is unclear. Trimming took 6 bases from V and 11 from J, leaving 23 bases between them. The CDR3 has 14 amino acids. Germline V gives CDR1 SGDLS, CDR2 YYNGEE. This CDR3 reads CASTLGAGEPFAFF. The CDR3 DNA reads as TGTGCCAGCACCCTGGGCGCTGGGGAACCTTTTGCTTTCTTT.

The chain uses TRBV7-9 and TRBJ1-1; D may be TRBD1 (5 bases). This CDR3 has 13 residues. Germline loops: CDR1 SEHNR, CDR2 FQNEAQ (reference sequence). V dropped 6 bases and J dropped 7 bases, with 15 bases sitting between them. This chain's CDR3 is CASSDISGGEAFF. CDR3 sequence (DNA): TGTGCCAGCAGTGACATCTCTGGGGGTGAAGCTTTCTTT.

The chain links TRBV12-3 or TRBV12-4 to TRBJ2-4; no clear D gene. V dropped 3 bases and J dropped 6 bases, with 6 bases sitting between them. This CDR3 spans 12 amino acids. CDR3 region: CASSLMGNIQYF. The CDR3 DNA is TGTGCCAGCAGTTTGATGGGAAACATTCAGTACTTC.

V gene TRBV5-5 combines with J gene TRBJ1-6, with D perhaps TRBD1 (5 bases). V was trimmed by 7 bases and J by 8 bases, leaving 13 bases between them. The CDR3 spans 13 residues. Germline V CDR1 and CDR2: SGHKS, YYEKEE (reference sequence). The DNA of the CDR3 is TGTGCCAGCGGTTCCAGGGATGATTCACCCCTCCACTTT. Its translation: CASGSRDDSPLHF.

The CDR3 nucleotides are TGCGCCAGCAGCAAGGACAGGGGGCATGAAAAACTGTTTTTT. This gives the protein CASSKDRGHEKLFF. The gene calls are TRBV5-1 and TRBJ1-4; 11 positions agree with TRBD1. CDR1 is SGHRS, CDR2 YFSETQ, per germline. The length of the CDR3 is 14 residues. J was trimmed by 6 bases and V by 4 bases; bases with no gene match: 2.

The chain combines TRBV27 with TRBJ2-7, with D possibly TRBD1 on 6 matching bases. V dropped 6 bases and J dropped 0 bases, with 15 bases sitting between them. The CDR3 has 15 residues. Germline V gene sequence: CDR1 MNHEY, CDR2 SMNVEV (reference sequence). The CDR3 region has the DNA TGTGCCAGCAGCCTCAGGGGCCCTAGCTCCTACGAGCAGTACTTC. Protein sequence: CASSLRGPSSYEQYF.

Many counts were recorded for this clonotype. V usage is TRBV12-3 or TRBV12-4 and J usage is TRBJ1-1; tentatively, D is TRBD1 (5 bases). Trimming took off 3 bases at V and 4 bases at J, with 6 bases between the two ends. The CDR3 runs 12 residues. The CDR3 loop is CASSFGGTEAFF. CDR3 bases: TGTGCCAGCAGTTTCGGGGGCACTGAAGCTTTCTTT.

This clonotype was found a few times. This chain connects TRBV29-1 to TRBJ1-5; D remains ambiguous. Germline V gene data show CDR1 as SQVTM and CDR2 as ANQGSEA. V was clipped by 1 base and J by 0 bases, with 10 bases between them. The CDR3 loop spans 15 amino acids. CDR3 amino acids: CSVEGGQISNQPQHF. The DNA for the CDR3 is TGCAGCGTTGAAGGAGGGCAGATTAGCAATCAGCCCCAGCATTTT.

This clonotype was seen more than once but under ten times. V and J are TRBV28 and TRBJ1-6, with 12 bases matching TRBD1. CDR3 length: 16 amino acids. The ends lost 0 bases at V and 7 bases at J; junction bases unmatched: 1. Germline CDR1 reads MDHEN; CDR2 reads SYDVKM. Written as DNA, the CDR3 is TGTGCCAGCAGTTTATGGGGACAGGGGGCCAATTCACCCCTCCACTTT. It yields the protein CASSLWGQGANSPLHF.

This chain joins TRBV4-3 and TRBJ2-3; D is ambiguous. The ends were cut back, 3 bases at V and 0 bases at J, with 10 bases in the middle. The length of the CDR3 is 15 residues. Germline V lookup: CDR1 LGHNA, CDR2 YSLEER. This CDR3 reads CASSQRLYSTDTQYF. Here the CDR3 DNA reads TGCGCCAGCAGCCAGAGACTGTATAGCACAGATACGCAGTATTTT.

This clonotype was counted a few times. CDR3 protein: CSVEGSGVTYNEQFF. CDR3 nucleotides: TGCAGCGTTGAAGGTAGCGGGGTTACATACAATGAGCAGTTCTTC. The chain couples TRBV29-1 to TRBJ2-1, with 8 bases that match TRBD2. J was trimmed by 4 bases and V by 1 base; bases with no gene match: 6. Germline V gene lookup returns CDR1 SQVTM and CDR2 ANQGSEA. This CDR3 comprises 15 residues.

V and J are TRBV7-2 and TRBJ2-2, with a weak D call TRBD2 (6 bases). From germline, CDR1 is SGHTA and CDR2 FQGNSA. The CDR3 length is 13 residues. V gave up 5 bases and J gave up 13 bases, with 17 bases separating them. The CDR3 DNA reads TGTGCCAGCAGCACCAGGAGGAGGGCTTGGCTGTTTTTT. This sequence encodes CASSTRRRAWLFF.

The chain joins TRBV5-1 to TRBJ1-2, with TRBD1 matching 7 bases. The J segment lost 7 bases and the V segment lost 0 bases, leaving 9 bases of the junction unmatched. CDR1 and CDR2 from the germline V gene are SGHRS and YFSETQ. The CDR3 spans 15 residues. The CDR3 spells CASSLAQGQVGGYTF. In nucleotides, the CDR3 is TGCGCCAGCAGCTTGGCACAGGGGCAAGTAGGTGGCTACACCTTC.

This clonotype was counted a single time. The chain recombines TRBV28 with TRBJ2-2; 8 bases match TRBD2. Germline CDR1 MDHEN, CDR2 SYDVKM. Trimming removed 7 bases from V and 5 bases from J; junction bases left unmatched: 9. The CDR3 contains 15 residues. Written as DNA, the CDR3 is TGTGCCAGCACCTGGGGGACTAGGGGGACCGGGGAGCTGTTTTTT. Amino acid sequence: CASTWGTRGTGELFF. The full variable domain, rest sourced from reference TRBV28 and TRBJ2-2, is DVKVTQSSRYLVKRTGEKVFLECVQDMDHENMFWYRQDPGLGLRLIYFSYDVKMKEKGDIPEGYSVSREKKERFSLILESASTNQTSMYLCASTWGTRGTGELFFGEGSRLTVL.

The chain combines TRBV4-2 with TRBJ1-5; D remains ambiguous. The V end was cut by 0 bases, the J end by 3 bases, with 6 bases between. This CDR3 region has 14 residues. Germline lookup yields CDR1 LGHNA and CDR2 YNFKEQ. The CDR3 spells CASSQDGYNQPQHF. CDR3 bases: TGTGCCAGCAGCCAAGACGGTTACAATCAGCCCCAGCATTTT.

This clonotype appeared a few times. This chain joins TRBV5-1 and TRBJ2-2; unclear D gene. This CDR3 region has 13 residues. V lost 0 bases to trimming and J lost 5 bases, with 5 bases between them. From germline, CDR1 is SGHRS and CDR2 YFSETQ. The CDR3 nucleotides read TGCGCCAGCAGCTTGGATCAGACCGGGGAGCTGTTTTTT. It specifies CASSLDQTGELFF. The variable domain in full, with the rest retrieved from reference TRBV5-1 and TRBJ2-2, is KAGVTQTPRYLIKTRGQQVTLSCSPISGHRSVSWYQQTPGQGLQFLFEYFSETQRNKGNFPGRFSGRQFSNSRSEMNVSTLELGDSALYLCASSLDQTGELFFGEGSRLTVL.

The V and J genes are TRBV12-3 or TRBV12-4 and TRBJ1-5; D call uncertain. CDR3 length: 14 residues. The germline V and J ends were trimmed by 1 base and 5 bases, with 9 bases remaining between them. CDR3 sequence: CASSLGTGYQPQHF. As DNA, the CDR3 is TGTGCCAGCAGTTTAGGGACCGGCTATCAGCCCCAGCATTTT.

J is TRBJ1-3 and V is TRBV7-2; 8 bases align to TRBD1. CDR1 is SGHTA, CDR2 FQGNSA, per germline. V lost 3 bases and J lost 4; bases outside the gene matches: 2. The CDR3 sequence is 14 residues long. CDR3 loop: CASSLTGAGNTIYF. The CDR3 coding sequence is TGTGCCAGCAGCTTGACAGGGGCGGGAAACACCATATATTTT. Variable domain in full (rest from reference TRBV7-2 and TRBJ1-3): GAGVSQSPSNKVTEKGKDVELRCDPISGHTALYWYRQSLGQGLEFLIYFQGNSAPDKSGLPSDRFSAERTGGSVSTLTIQRTQQEDSAVYLCASSLTGAGNTIYFGEGSWLTVV.

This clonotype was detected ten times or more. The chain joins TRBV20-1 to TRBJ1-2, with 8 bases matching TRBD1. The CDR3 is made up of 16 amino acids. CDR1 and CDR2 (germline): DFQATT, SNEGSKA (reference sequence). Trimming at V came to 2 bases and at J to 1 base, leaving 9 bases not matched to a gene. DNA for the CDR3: TGCAGTGCTAGATCGACCCGGGACAGGTTTAACTATGGCTACACCTTC. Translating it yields CSARSTRDRFNYGYTF.

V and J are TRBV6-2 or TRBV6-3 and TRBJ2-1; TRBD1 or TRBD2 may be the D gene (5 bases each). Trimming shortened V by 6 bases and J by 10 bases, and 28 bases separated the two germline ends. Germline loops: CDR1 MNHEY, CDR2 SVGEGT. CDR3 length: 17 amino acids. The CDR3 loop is CASRSVAFRGADEEQFF. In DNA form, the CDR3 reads TGTGCCAGCAGATCCGTTGCCTTTCGGGGCGCCGACGAGGAGCAGTTCTTC.

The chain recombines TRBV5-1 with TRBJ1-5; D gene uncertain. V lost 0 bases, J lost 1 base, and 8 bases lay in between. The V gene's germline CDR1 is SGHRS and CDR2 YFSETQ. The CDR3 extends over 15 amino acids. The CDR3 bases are TGCGCCAGCAGCTTGGATTACAAGAGCAATCAGCCCCAGCATTTT. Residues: CASSLDYKSNQPQHF.

The CDR3, as DNA: TGCAGTGCTAGATGGATGGGACAGGGGGCTGAAGCTTTCTTT. Its translation: CSARWMGQGAEAFF. The chain is built from TRBV20-1 and TRBJ1-1, with 11 bases lining up with TRBD1. The germline V gene encodes CDR1 DFQATT and CDR2 SNEGSKA (reference sequence). J lost 6 bases, V lost 2 bases, and 5 bases had no gene match. This CDR3 is 14 amino acids long.

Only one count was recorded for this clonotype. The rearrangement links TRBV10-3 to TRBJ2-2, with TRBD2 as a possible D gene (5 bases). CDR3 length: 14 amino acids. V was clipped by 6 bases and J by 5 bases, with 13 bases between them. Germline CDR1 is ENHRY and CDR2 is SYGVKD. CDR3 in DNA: TGTGCCATCAGGCGTGCTTCGGGGACCGGGGAGCTGTTTTTT. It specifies CAIRRASGTGELFF.

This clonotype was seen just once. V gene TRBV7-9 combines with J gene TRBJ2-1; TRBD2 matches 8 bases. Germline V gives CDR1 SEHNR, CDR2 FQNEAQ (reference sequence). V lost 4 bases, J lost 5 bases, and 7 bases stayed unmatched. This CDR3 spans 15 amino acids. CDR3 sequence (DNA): TGTGCCAGCAGCTACCTGAGCGGGGGTCACAATGAGCAGTTCTTC. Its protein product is CASSYLSGGHNEQFF. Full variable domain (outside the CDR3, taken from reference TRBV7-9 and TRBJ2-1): DTGVSQNPRHKITKRGQNVTFRCDPISEHNRLYWYRQTLGQGPEFLTYFQNEAQLEKSRLLSDRFSAERPKGSFSTLEIQRTEQGDSAMYLCASSYLSGGHNEQFFGPGTRLTVL.